Given below is one TCR beta chain in context. Its antigen target is currently unknown. The input lacks base qualities; no much larger clone sits a single base away. This record belongs to a study of cytomegalovirus exposure and HLA in healthy donors (dated by TCRdb to 2016 to 2017). At the level of the whole study: An earlier analysis of approximately 590 of the donors reported approximately 270 Gb of sequence data and 117 million unique TCR beta sequences from some 180 million T cells. The study was designed to test whether signatures of past pathogen exposure could be identified by cataloging public T cell receptors. Typing coverage varied by locus: about 620-630 donors for A, B, C, DRB1 and DQB1; some 520 for DQA1; around 570 for DPA1; 400 to 480 for DPB1. A handful of DR-DQ haplotypes were handled as single units for association and clustering because linkage in the cohort was strong. Donor age, sex, ethnicity and CMV serostatus were collected together with the repertoire data. An early release covering just under 650 HLA-typed donors comprised roughly 300 gigabases of sequencing data and roughly 86 million unique TCR sequences. Rather than using new phenotypic data, the later analysis identified candidate immune exposures from TCR beta sequences and from how often those sequences occurred across donors. Among the roughly 400 genotyped donors, around 81% belonged to the genetic ancestry cluster associated with self-reported Caucasian donors. The study combined high-throughput TCR immunosequencing, statistical association of individual TCRs with disease status, and machine learning to predict cytomegalovirus infection status. Along with the approximately 620-subject first cohort, a separate validation cohort of over 90 different subjects was used. Genome-wide SNP genotypes for about three fifths of the roughly 700 donors were used in a later genetic analysis, which treated that subset as a discovery cohort. Both class I and class II loci were covered by HLA typing, at four-digit resolution. To study patterns of TCR occurrence, a later analysis re-analyzed previously published TCR beta repertoires from around 700 donors and added high-resolution HLA genotyping. To decide whether each TCR beta V gene segment behaved as functional or pseudogenic, an earlier analysis of nearly 600 of the donors relied on high-throughput TCR beta sequencing. The T cell repertoires of some 670 subjects were profiled by immunosequencing and related to cytomegalovirus serostatus. Among approximately 370 genotyped donors of the cohort, an average of about 220,000 unique TCR beta nucleotide sequences was sequenced per donor, of which approximately 18% were non-productive. All discovery cohort repertoires had been generated using a single sequencing platform. What the work shows at the level of the full study, not this receptor alone: A group of highly shared sequence variants was considered likely to be a technical artifact of the sequencing pipeline. Assigning TCR associations to individual alleles was difficult when HLA alleles, especially DR and DQ, strongly co-occurred. According to the authors, the approach could potentially be generalized to other disease states and immunological phenotypes. In vitro tests confirmed that three of the cytomegalovirus-associated TCR beta chains recognize cytomegalovirus antigens. The only immune exposure information available for the cohort was CMV serostatus. A later analysis found that TCR association rates varied across HLA loci, with DRB1 alleles showing the most associated TCRs and HLA-C alleles the fewest. A later analysis reported that several top co-occurrence clusters appeared linked to parvovirus B19, influenza, CMV and Epstein-Barr virus. The classifier was reported to diagnose cytomegalovirus status with high specificity and sensitivity in both the original and validation cohorts. In a later analysis, HLA-associated TCR beta chains were found to be more clonally expanded and to have lower generation probabilities than equally common non-associated chains. A further reported finding was that TCR beta sequences accurately predicted the HLA-A and HLA-B alleles for most subjects in the first cohort. At a false discovery rate of 0.05, a later analysis linked roughly 17,000 TCR beta sequences to specific HLA alleles. Linkage disequilibrium might explain the correlated functional status among segregating V segments, but an unknown experimental factor could not be excluded. Most TCR sequences were observed very rarely across donors, whereas some public TCRs were present in many individuals. A later genetic analysis associated a missense DCLRE1C variant with V-gene and J-gene trimming of TCR beta chains, and an independent cohort replicated the association. The study gave a list of around 170 TCR beta chains associated with cytomegalovirus. Roughly uniform sequencing depth across donors was assumed in presence/absence analyses, although this assumption may not hold. In an earlier analysis of more than 450 of the donors, most TCR beta V segments were observed in productive rearrangements about 90% or about 30% of the time, broadly matching IMGT annotations. Because counts were too low, more than 15 rarely observed V segments, including chromosome 9 orphons, were left out of the earlier analysis of a few hundred of the donors. Because HLA typing was unavailable for some donors at each locus, only the typed subset was used in association tests. Most CMV-associated TCR beta chains appeared to be HLA-restricted in a later analysis, and the HLA associations seemed to be driven largely by CMV exposure. The cohort was sequenced for TCR beta chains only, and without alpha or paired-chain data the features that could be detected were limited. According to a later genetic analysis, donors in an Asian-associated ancestry cluster had fewer N-insertions in productive TCRs than the roughly 700-donor mean.

The method behind the library was the immunoSEQ multiplex PCR assay. For the multiplex PCR, a mixture combining 60 forward primers for TCR Vbeta segments and 13 reverse primers for TCR Jbeta segments was used. The CDR3 region of rearranged TCR beta genes was amplified from genomic DNA by a multiplex PCR assay. The Illumina HiSeq System was used to sequence the amplified TCR beta libraries as 87-base-pair reads. The paper's processing steps were these. Across the 640 or so repertoires, a later analysis counted tens of millions of unique TCR beta chains, 9 million to 14 million of which were shared by at least two donors. Raw reads were error-corrected and collapsed into unique sequences with a nearest-neighbor algorithm that merged closely related sequences to remove PCR and sequencing errors. Alignment of CDR3 sequences to IMGT reference sequences was used to assign V, D and J gene segments. For a sequence to be retained, a match of at least six nucleotides to both a V gene segment and a J gene segment was required. Rearrangements were classified as productive when the CDR3 lacked stop codons and remained in frame with V and J, and all other rearrangements were classified as non-productive. Following IMGT convention, CDR3 was defined as the stretch from the second conserved V-encoded cysteine up to the conserved J-encoded phenylalanine. The earlier analysis of fewer than 700 of the donors excluded sequences that lacked an unambiguous match to a single V gene segment. An earlier analysis of several hundred of the donors called V segments functional above 56.7% productive rearrangements and segregating when the between-donor standard deviation exceeded 5%. A statistical classification framework was built to diagnose cytomegalovirus status from the catalog of TCR beta chain sequences. A later analysis assigned V and J genes by comparing TCR nucleotide sequences with IMGT/GENE-DB human TR gene sequences. A later analysis assigned CDR3 sequences and most-parsimonious VDJ recombination scenarios with the TCRdist pipeline. In a later analysis, every TCR beta chain was defined by the combination of its CDR3 amino acid sequence and its V-gene family, and reads without a unique V-gene family were dropped. As a way to deal with suspected cross-contamination and a sequencing artifact, a later analysis dropped 500 to 700 nucleotide sequences that were highly shared and had low generation probability. In a later analysis, a clonal expansion index for each public chain was calculated from normalized within-repertoire ranks of inferred template counts. In a later analysis, generation probabilities were computed using a VDJ recombination model fitted to out-of-frame rearrangements, and the results were checked against IGoR. In a later analysis, TCR-TCR, TCR-HLA and TCR-CMV co-occurrence was scored with hypergeometric tests, and a repertoire-size bias correction was applied to TCR pairs. To estimate false discovery rates, a later analysis permuted the HLA or CMV assignments 20 times. A later analysis grouped co-occurring TCRs with DBSCAN, adding TCRdist sequence similarity when clustering within HLA-allele-positive subsets. Co-occurrence clustering excluded repertoires with fewer than 30,000 or more than 120,000 public chains, plus five with anomalous nucleotide sharing. The table was pulled from immuneACCESS by TCRdb, which kept in-frame rearrangements only. Such tables lose some clones; where checked, under half of the loss comes from unresolved V genes, and the rest has no known cause. V, J and clone size reflect that table, while D and trimming were determined from the DNA. Counted in this sample were about 120,000 clones; about three quarters of them appeared once. In total, the top ten clones hold 1% of the sample.

In total, roughly 670 healthy bone marrow donors made up the cohort. All cohort members were sampled while nominally healthy, although unrecorded immune exposures were likely present. Of the approximately 620 cohort members, about 290 had a positive CMV serostatus and 352 had a negative one, while no CMV serostatus was recorded for the donor. Every donor gave a peripheral blood sample, and the peripheral blood mononuclear cells from that sample were used for TCR beta sequencing. The Qiagen DNeasy Blood Extraction Kit was used to extract genomic DNA from the blood cell samples. The sequence was obtained from a human donor in good health. Sequenced sample: PBMCs.

The DNA reads TGCGCCAGCAGTTCCGGGTCCTCCTACAATGAGCAGTTCTTC. This encodes CASSSGSSYNEQFF. The rearrangement joined TRBV10-1 to TRBJ2-1, with the identity of the D gene unclear. CDR1 is given as WNHNN and CDR2 as SYGVQD, both from the germline V gene (reference sequence). V gives up 5 bases and J gives up 0 bases, and the segment between their germline ends measures 8 bases. The CDR3 holds 14 amino acids from the cysteine to the phenylalanine. Solely the CDR3 DNA is kept, with 42 bases framed from the first base.